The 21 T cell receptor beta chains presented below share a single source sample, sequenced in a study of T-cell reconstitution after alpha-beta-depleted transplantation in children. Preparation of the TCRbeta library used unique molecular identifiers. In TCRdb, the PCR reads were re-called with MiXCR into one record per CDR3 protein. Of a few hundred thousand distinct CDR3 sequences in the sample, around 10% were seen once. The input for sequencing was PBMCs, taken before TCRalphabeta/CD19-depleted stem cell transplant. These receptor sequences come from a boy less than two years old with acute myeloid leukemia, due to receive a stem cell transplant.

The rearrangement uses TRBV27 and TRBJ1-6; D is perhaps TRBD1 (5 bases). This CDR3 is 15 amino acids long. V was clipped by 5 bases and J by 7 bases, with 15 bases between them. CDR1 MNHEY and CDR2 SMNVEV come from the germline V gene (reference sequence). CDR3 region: CASSPQGPGNSPLHF. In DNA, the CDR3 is TGTGCCAGCAGTCCCCAGGGACCCGGAAATTCACCCCTCCACTTT.

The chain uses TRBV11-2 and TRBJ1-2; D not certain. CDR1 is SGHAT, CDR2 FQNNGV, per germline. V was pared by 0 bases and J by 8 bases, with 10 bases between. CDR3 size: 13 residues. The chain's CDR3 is CASSLDSAEGYTF. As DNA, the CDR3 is TGTGCCAGCAGCTTAGACTCAGCGGAAGGCTACACCTTC.

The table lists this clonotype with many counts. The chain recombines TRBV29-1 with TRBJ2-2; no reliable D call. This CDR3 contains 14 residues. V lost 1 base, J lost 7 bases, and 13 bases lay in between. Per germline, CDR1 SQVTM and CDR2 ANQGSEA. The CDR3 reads CSVEVKGKGGELFF. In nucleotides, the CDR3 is TGCAGCGTTGAAGTAAAAGGGAAAGGCGGGGAGCTGTTTTTT.

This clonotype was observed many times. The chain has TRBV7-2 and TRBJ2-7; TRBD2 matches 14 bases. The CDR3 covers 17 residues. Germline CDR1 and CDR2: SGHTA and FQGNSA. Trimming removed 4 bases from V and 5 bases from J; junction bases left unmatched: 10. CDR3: CASSSGTSGRGGNEQYF. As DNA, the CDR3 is TGTGCCAGCAGCTCCGGGACTAGCGGGAGAGGGGGAAACGAGCAGTACTTC.

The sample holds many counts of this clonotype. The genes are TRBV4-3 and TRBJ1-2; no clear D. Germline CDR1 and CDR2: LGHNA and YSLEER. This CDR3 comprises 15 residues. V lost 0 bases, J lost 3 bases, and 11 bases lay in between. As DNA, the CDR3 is TGCGCCAGCAGCCAAGATAGATTCAGTGACTATGGCTACACCTTC. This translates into CASSQDRFSDYGYTF.

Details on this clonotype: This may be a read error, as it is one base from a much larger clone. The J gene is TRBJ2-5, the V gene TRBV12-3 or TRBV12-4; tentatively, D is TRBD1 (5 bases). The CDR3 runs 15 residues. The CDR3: CASSRQGIQQKTQHF. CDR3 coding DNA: TGTGCCAGCAGTCGTCAGGGAATACAACAAAAGACCCAGCACTTC.

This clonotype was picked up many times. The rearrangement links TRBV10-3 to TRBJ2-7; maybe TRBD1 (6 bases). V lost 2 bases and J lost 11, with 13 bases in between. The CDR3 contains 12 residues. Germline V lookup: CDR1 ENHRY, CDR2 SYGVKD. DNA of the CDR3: TGTGCCATCAGTGAGCGCTACAGGGAAGAGTACTTC. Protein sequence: CAISERYREEYF.

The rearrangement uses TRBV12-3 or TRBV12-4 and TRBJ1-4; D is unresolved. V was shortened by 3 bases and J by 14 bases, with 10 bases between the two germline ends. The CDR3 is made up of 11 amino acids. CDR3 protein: CASSFRQRLFF. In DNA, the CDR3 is TGTGCCAGCAGTTTTCGTCAGAGGCTGTTTTTT.

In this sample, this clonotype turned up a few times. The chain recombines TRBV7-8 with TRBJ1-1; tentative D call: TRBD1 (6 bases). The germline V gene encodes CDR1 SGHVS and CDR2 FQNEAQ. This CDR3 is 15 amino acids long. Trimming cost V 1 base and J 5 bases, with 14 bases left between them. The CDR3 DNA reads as TGTGCCAGCAGCTTAGGTCAGGGGCGGGGGACTGAAGCTTTCTTT. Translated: CASSLGQGRGTEAFF. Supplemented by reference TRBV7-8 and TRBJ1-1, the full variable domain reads GAGVSQSPRYKVAKRGQDVALRCDPISGHVSLFWYQQALGQGPEFLTYFQNEAQLDKSGLPSDRFFAERPEGSVSTLKIQRTQQEDSAVYLCASSLGQGRGTEAFFGQGTRLTVV.

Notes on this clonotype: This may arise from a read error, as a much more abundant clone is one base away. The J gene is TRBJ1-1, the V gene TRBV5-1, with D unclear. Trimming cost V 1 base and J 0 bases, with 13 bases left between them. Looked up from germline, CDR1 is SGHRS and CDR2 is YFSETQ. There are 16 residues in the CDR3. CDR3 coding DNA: TGCGCCAGCAGCTTGCCGGAGGATGGAATGAACACTGAAGCTTTCTTT. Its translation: CASSLPEDGMNTEAFF.

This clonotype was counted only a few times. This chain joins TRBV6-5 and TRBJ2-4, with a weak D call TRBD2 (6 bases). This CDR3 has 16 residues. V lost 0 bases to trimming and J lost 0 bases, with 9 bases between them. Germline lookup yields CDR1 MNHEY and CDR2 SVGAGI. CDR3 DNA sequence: TGTGCCAGCAGTTACTCGGGGGGAGTAGCCAAAAACATTCAGTACTTC. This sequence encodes CASSYSGGVAKNIQYF.

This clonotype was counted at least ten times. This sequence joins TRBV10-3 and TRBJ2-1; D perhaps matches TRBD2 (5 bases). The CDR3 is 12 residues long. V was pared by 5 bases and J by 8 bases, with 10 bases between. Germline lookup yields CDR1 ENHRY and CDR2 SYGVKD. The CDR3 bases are TGTGCCATCAGTTCAGGCGGGCATGAGCAGTTCTTC. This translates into CAISSGGHEQFF.

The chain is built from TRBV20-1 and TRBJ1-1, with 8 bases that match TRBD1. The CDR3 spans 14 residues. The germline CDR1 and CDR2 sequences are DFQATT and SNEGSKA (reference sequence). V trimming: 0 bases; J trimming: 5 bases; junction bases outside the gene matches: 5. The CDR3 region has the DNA TGCAGTGCTAGAGATAGGACAGGGTATACTGAAGCTTTCTTT. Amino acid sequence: CSARDRTGYTEAFF.

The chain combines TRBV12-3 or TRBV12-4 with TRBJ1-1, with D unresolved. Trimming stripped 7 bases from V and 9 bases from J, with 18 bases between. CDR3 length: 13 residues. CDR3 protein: CASTQASTGKAFF. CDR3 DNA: TGTGCCAGCACCCAAGCCTCCACCGGGAAAGCTTTCTTT.

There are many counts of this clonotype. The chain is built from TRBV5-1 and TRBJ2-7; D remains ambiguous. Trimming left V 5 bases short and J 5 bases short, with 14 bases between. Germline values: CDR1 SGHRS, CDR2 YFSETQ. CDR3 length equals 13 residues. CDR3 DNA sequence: TGCGCCAGCAGGCCGCAGGATAAGAACGAGCAGTACTTC. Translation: CASRPQDKNEQYF.

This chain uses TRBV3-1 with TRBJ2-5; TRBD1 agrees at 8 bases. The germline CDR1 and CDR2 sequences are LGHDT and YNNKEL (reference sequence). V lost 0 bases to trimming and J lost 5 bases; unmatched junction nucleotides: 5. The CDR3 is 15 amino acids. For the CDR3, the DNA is TGTGCCAGCAGCCAAGACCAGGGGGCTAGGGAGACCCAGTACTTC. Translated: CASSQDQGARETQYF.

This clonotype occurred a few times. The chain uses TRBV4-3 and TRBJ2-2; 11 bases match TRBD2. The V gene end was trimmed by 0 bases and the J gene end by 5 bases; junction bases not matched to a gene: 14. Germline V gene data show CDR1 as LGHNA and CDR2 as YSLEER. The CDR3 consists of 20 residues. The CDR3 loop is CASSQDVDRELAGETGELFF. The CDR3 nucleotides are TGCGCCAGCAGCCAAGATGTGGACAGGGAACTAGCGGGAGAGACCGGGGAGCTGTTTTTT.

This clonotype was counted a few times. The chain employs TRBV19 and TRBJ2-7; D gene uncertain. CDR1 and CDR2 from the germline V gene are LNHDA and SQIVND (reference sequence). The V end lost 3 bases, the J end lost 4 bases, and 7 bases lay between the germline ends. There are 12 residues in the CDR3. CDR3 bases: TGTGCCAGTAGTATGGACGGTTACGAGCAGTACTTC. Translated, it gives CASSMDGYEQYF.

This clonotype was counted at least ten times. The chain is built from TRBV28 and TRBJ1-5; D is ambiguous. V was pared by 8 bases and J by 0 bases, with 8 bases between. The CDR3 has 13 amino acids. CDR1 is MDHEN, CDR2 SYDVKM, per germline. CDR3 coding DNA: TGTGCCAGCGGAGGGTATAGCAATCAGCCCCAGCATTTT. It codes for CASGGYSNQPQHF. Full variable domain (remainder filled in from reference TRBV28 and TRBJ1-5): DVKVTQSSRYLVKRTGEKVFLECVQDMDHENMFWYRQDPGLGLRLIYFSYDVKMKEKGDIPEGYSVSREKKERFSLILESASTNQTSMYLCASGGYSNQPQHFGDGTRLSIL.

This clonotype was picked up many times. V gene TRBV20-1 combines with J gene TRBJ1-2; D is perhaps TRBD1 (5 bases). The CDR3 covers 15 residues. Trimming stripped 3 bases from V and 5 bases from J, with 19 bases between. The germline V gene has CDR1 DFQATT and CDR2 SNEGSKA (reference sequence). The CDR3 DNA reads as TGCAGTGCTAGTCCCACAGGTTCCTCTGGGTATGGCTACACCTTC. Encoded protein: CSASPTGSSGYGYTF.

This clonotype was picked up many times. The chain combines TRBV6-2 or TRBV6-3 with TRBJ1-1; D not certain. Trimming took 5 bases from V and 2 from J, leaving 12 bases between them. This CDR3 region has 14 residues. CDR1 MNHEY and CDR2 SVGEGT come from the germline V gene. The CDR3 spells CASSNAGANTEAFF. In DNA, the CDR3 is TGTGCCAGCAGTAACGCAGGCGCAAACACTGAAGCTTTCTTT.